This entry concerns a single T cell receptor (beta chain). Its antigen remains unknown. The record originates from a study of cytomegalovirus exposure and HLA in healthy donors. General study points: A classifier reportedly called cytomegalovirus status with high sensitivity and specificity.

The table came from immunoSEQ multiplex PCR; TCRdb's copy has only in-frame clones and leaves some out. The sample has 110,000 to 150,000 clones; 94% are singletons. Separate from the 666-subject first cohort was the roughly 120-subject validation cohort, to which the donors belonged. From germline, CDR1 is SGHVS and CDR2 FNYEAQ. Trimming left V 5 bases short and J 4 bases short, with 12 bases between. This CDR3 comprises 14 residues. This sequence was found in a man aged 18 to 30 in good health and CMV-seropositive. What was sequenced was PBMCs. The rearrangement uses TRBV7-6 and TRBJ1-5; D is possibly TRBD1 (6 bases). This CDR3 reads CASSADSLNQPQHF. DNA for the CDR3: TGTGCCAGCAGCGCGGACAGCTTAAATCAGCCCCAGCATTTT. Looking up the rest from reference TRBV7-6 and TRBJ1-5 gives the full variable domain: GAGVSQSPRYKVTKRGQDVALRCDPISGHVSLYWYRQALGQGPEFLTYFNYEAQQDKSGLPNDRFSAERPEGSISTLTIQRTEQRDSAMYRCASSADSLNQPQHFGDGTRLSIL.